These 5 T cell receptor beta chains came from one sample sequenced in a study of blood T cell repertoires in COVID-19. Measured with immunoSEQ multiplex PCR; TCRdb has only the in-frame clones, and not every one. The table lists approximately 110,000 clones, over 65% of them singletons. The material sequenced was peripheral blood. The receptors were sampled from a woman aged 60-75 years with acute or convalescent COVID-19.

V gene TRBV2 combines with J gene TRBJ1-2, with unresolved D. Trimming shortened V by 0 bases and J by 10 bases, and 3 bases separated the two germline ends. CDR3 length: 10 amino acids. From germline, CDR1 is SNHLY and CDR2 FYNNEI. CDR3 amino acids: CASSEALYTF. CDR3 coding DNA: TGTGCCAGCAGTGAAGCCCTCTACACCTTC.

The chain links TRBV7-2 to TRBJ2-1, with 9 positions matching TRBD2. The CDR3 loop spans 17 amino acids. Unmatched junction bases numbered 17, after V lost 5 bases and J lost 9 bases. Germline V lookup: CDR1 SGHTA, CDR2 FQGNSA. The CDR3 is CASSPQSGLAGSGEQFF. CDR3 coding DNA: TGTGCCAGCAGCCCCCAGTCGGGCCTAGCGGGAAGTGGTGAGCAGTTCTTC.

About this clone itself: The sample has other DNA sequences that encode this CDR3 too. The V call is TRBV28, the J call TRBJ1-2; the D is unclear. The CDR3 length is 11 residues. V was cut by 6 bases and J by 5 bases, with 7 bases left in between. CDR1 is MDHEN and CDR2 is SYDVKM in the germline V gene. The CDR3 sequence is CASSSGYGYTF. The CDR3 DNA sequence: TGTGCCAGCAGCTCCGGTTATGGCTACACCTTC.

CDR3 in amino acids: CASSPDSRGGGTQYF. The CDR3 region has the DNA TGTGCCAGCAGCCCCGATAGTCGCGGCGGCGGTACGCAGTATTTT. The chain recombines TRBV7-3 with TRBJ2-3; D remains unclear. The CDR3 consists of 15 residues. V was pared by 5 bases and J by 8 bases, with 20 bases between. The V gene's germline CDR1 is SGHTA and CDR2 FQGTGA.

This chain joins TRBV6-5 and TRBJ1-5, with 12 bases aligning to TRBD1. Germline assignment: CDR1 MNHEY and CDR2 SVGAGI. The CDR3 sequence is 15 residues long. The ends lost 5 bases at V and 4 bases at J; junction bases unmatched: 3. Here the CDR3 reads CASSPGQGANQPQHF. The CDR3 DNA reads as TGTGCCAGCAGTCCGGGACAGGGGGCGAATCAGCCCCAGCATTTT.